This is a list of T cell receptor beta chains from one sample in a study of blood T cell repertoires in COVID-19. Assay used: immunoSEQ multiplex PCR; TCRdb lists only in-frame clones, some missing. The sample carries 250,000 to 300,000 clones, around 90% recorded once. The sample was peripheral blood. The receptors stem from a woman in her thirties or forties with acute or convalescent COVID-19. Both conserved end residues are part of each CDR3. Each record gives: J gene, V gene, CDR3 protein.

j_gene: TRBJ1-4
v_gene: TRBV7-2
CDR3aa: CASSPAEALGKLFF

j_gene: TRBJ1-1
v_gene: TRBV7-9
CDR3aa: CASSLGGVSMNTEAFF

j_gene: TRBJ1-3
v_gene: TRBV5-1
CDR3aa: CASSLGEASGNTIYF

j_gene: TRBJ1-1
v_gene: TRBV7-4
CDR3aa: CASSPTQGARNTEAFF

j_gene: TRBJ1-2
v_gene: TRBV9
CDR3aa: CASSADGEGAYGYTF

j_gene: TRBJ1-1
v_gene: TRBV6-5
CDR3aa: CASTEDRGKAFF

j_gene: TRBJ1-6
v_gene: TRBV7-2
CDR3aa: CASSWGGGNSPLHF

j_gene: TRBJ1-5
v_gene: TRBV6-5
CDR3aa: CASSYGSQGVNQPQHF

j_gene: TRBJ2-1
v_gene: TRBV6-5
CDR3aa: CASSAGTPYNEQFF

j_gene: TRBJ2-1
v_gene: TRBV9
CDR3aa: CASSVGLVLSSYNEQFF

j_gene: TRBJ1-4
v_gene: TRBV28
CDR3aa: CASSRQGDEKLFF

j_gene: TRBJ1-2
v_gene: TRBV15
CDR3aa: CATSRGGFYTF

j_gene: TRBJ2-4
v_gene: TRBV15
CDR3aa: CATKDSLVAKNIQYF

j_gene: TRBJ1-6
v_gene: TRBV9
CDR3aa: CASSGQGNSPLHF

j_gene: TRBJ1-2
v_gene: TRBV24-1
CDR3aa: CATSDQDRDGYTF

j_gene: TRBJ2-5
v_gene: TRBV10-3
CDR3aa: CAAARGLETQYF

j_gene: TRBJ2-1
v_gene: TRBV7-6
CDR3aa: CASSLAPTSHNEQFF

j_gene: TRBJ1-1
v_gene: TRBV6-5
CDR3aa: CASSLSYSTEAFF

j_gene: TRBJ1-3
v_gene: TRBV6-5
CDR3aa: CASSYTPGQGPMIF

j_gene: TRBJ1-2
v_gene: TRBV7-9
CDR3aa: CASSLRQGYGYTF

j_gene: TRBJ1-1
v_gene: TRBV5-5
CDR3aa: CASSLKADRGPTEAFF

j_gene: TRBJ1-2
v_gene: TRBV7-9
CDR3aa: CASSLSLGDGYTF